A selection of T cell receptor beta chains follows, all from one sample in a study of blood T cells in healthy people across ages. In TCRdb, the 5' RACE reads were re-called with MiXCR into one record per CDR3 protein. This sample has hundreds of thousands of distinct CDR3 sequences, with less than 35% found just once. Sample: blood. The source is a woman at least 80 years old in good health. Both conserved end residues are trimmed from each CDR3.

TRBV6-1	.	ASSTQGVSSYNEQY
TRBV6-5	TRBJ2-4	ASSRDITLAKNIQY
TRBV7-4	TRBJ1-5	ASSYRWDRVYQPQH
TRBV7-2	TRBJ1-5	ASSLRGTGDQPQH
TRBV20-1	TRBJ2-6	SARDPSGANVLT
TRBV10-3	TRBJ2-1	AISPLVDVNEQF
TRBV10-3	TRBJ2-3	AISGGGTSHSTDTQY
TRBV10-3	TRBJ1-4	AISESQATNEKLF
TRBV9	TRBJ2-5	ASSSTSTRQY
TRBV7-2	TRBJ1-1	ASSPSGKGRNTEAF
TRBV7-2	TRBJ2-1	ASSLPTGGPNNEQF
TRBV7-2	TRBJ1-2	ASSSDRAGYT
TRBV9	TRBJ1-5	ASSGRDSNQPQH
TRBV30	TRBJ2-7	AWSGDHSSYEQY
TRBV12-3/TRBV12-4	TRBJ1-5	ASRLQGPNQPQH
TRBV4-3	TRBJ2-2	ASSQDGLAGVTGELF
TRBV5-6	TRBJ1-5	ASSRYEGNSNQPQH
TRBV7-2	TRBJ1-2	ASSLGREGGGYT
TRBV7-2	TRBJ2-3	ASSFSGGRITDTQY
TRBV3-1	TRBJ1-1	ASSHTDQVAF
TRBV4-2	TRBJ1-2	ASSQDLTGGFGYT
TRBV9	TRBJ2-3	ASSVEDHTQY
TRBV27	TRBJ2-7	ASSLFGVSGYEQY
TRBV20-1	TRBJ2-7	SARVWQPSEQY
TRBV6-1	TRBJ2-7	ASSESGQATYEQY
TRBV5-1	TRBJ2-7	ASSTGTSRYEQY
TRBV19	TRBJ2-1	ASSIVGGGGNEQF
TRBV10-3	TRBJ2-1	AISESKAGRGYNEQF
TRBV7-2	TRBJ1-5	ASSLSVAGNQPQH
TRBV5-1	TRBJ2-1	ASSLESPQLEQF
TRBV7-3	TRBJ2-3	ASSPRGLDTDTQY
TRBV18	TRBJ2-1	ASSGGVSGPNEQF
TRBV7-2	TRBJ2-3	ASSLSRAPTDTQY
TRBV7-6	TRBJ2-3	ASSLSWADTQY
TRBV2	TRBJ2-7	ASSVKYEQY
TRBV12-3/TRBV12-4	TRBJ2-1	ASSLVSGGATEQF
TRBV20-1	TRBJ2-3	SAQRGAGNTDTQY
TRBV7-2	TRBJ1-4	ASSFFRDRFNGKLF
TRBV6-2/TRBV6-3	TRBJ1-2	ASRDLGQSNNGYT
TRBV7-2	TRBJ2-3	ASSLARAATPDTQY
TRBV20-1	TRBJ1-2	SARDGQGPYGYT
TRBV5-8	TRBJ2-7	ASSLRPGGPYEQY
TRBV5-6	TRBJ2-1	ASSLIPSGLNNEQF
TRBV12-3/TRBV12-4	TRBJ1-2	ASSLLTGKAGYT
TRBV30	TRBJ2-3	AWSVIGEAGDTQY
TRBV6-6	TRBJ1-5	ASSYSGGRSNQPQH
TRBV5-1	TRBJ2-7	ASYPSGTGVSYEQY
TRBV7-3	TRBJ2-5	ASSLGQGVVNEQY
TRBV3-1	TRBJ1-6	ASSQEPGPNSPLH
TRBV20-1	TRBJ2-1	SARKDGSGEQF
TRBV2	TRBJ1-1	ASTTEGRRTF
TRBV20-1	TRBJ1-1	SASEVLGTEAF
TRBV7-2	TRBJ2-2	ASSTRLAGIGGELF
TRBV20-1	TRBJ1-6	SASSRPKGPLH
TRBV4-2	TRBJ2-1	ASSQVEVHEQF
TRBV12-3/TRBV12-4	TRBJ2-4	ASRRGLQMRDIQY